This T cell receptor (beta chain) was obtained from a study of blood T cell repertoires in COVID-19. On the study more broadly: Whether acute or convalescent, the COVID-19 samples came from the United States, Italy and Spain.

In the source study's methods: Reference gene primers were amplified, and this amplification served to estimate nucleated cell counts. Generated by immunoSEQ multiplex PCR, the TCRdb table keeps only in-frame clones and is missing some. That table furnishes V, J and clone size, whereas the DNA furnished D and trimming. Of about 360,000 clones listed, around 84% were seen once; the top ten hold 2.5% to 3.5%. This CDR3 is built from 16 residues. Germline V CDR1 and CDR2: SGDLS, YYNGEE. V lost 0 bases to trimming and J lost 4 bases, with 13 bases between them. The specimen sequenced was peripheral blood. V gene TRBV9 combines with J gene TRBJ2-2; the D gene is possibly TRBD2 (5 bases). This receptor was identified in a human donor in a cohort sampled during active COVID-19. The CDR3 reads CASSVASVGGTGELFF. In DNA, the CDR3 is TGTGCCAGCAGCGTAGCCAGCGTAGGAGGCACCGGGGAGCTGTTTTTT.